The source of this TCR beta chain is a study of identical twins (dated by TCRdb to about 2016). With regard to the full study: To test whether fetal clonotypes persist, the study used deep sequencing on TCR alpha and beta repertoires from monozygotic twins, unrelated adults of various ages, and cord blood. Replicate twin experiments were performed at different times using different library preparation protocols to rule out contamination. Paper-wide results and their limitations: Because the same donors could not be followed over many years, the conclusions depended on cross-sectional statistical analysis. Abundant cord blood beta clonotypes carried fewer insertions; young adult naive repertoires showed a weaker similar trend, while memory repertoires showed none. Invariant T cells such as MAIT and iNKT could partly confound zero-insertion analyses, although diverse VJ usage argued against such confounding for most clonotypes. Out-of-frame TCR alpha sequences shared between twins showed an excess of low generation-probability sequences compared with coincidental sharing between unrelated individuals. Excess twin sharing in beta out-of-frame sequences was weaker because fewer shared sequences lowered the signal-to-noise ratio. Recombination models systematically underestimated out-of-frame TCR alpha sharing in monozygotic twins but agreed with sharing between unrelated individuals.

The table lists this clonotype with a few counts. The antigen it binds to is not known. No base qualities exist here, and no much larger clone lies one base off it. All donors were healthy Caucasians. The twin cohort consisted of three pairs of female monozygotic twins, all aged about 18 to 29 years. Peripheral blood mononuclear cells were the source from which RNA for the TCR libraries was isolated. Preparation of the library involved 5' RACE. TCRdb lists the instrument as Illumina HiSeq 2000. Template switching introduced a universal primer binding site; the final cDNA contained a unique molecular identifier, enabling accurate counting of TCR cDNA molecules. Specific primers in the conserved constant-segment region were used to synthesize first-strand cDNA for the TCR alpha and beta chains. To control for contamination, each cDNA library was double barcoded with a SMART-Mk sample barcode plus Illumina barcodes. Two successive PCR steps introduced TruSeq adapter sequences along with Illumina sample barcodes. The TCR alpha and beta cDNA libraries were sequenced on the Illumina HiSeq platform using custom primers. The paper's data handling went like this. Raw reads were processed with MiGEC to extract unique molecular identifiers, and MiXCR was used to determine CDR3 positions. For each individual, recombination models were inferred using an EM algorithm with the repgenHMM and IGoR tools. Shared clonotypes were analyzed with the tcR package in R, and sharing was normalized by the product of cloneset sizes. Out-of-frame nonproductive sequences were analyzed to study raw recombination free of thymic and clonal selection effects. TCRdb cleaned the public reads at Q25 with fastp, built clones with MiXCR and kept in-frame beta chains. Every distinct CDR3 protein forms one entry, paired with its most common genes and DNA. The V and J calls follow TCRdb's processing rather than the paper's. The sample has hundreds of thousands of distinct CDR3 sequences on record, 8.6% of them singletons. The top ten clonotypes cover approximately 0.89% of the sample.

Counted from cysteine to phenylalanine, this CDR3 has 13 amino acids. The only DNA kept is the CDR3, 39 bases in frame from the first base. Trimming removed 5 bases from V and 10 bases from J; the gene matches leave 11 bases unexplained. CDR1 and CDR2 (SGHTA, FQGTGA) derive from the germline V gene. This same sample was also taken into another study, of yellow fever vaccine responses in identical twins. The second study's authors report: The authors reported that the T cell response to vaccination in identical twins appeared partly convergent and partly personalized. Focusing on identical twins, the study followed the T cell clones that responded to the vaccine, and did so with precision.

The chain uses TRBV7-3 and TRBJ2-7, with TRBD1 identical over 7 junction bases. Sequenced: PBMCs. This clonotype was sampled from a woman aged 18-29 years in good health. CDR3 reads: CASSPSRQGRQYF. At the DNA level, the sequence is TGTGCCAGCAGCCCCTCGAGACAGGGCCGACAGTACTTC.